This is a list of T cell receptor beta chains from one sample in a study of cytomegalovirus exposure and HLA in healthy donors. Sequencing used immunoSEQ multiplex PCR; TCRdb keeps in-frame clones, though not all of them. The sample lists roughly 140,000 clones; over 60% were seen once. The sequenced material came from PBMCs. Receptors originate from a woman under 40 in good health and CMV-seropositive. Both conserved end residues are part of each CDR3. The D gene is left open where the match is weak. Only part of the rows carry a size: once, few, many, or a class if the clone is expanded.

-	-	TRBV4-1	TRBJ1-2	CASSQEPGSFGYTF	TGCGCCAGCAGCCAAGAGCCGGGTAGTTTTGGCTACACCTTC
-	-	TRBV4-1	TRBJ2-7	CASSQVAGISYEQYF	TGCGCCAGCAGCCAAGTCGCCGGGATCTCCTACGAGCAGTACTTC
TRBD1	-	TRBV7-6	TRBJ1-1	CASSLAGQGASTEAFF	TGTGCCAGCAGCTTAGCAGGCCAGGGGGCGTCCACTGAAGCTTTCTTT
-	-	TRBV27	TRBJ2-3	CASHPLPNPGTDTQYF	TGTGCCAGCCACCCCTTGCCCAATCCGGGCACAGATACGCAGTATTTT
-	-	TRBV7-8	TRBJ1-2	CASSLDTNYGYTF	TGTGCCAGCAGCCTGGACACTAACTATGGCTACACCTTC
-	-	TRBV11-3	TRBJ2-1	CASSHPRNEQFF	TGTGCCAGCAGCCACCCGAGGAATGAGCAGTTCTTC
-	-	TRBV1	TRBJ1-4	CTSSTKVAGVNEKLFF	TGCACCAGCAGTACAAAGGTTGCAGGGGTTAATGAAAAACTGTTTTTT
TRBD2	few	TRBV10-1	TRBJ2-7	CAREACRGDYEQYF	TGCGCCAGAGAAGCTTGCCGGGGGGACTACGAGCAGTACTTC
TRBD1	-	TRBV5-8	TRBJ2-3	CASSSRGRKADTQYF	TGTGCCAGCAGCTCAAGGGGGCGCAAGGCAGATACGCAGTATTTT
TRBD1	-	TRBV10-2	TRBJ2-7	CASTPDRGAYEQYF	TGCGCCAGCACTCCGGACAGGGGAGCCTACGAGCAGTACTTC
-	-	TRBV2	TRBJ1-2	CASSQGSYIYGYTF	TGTGCCAGCAGTCAAGGCTCTTACATCTATGGCTACACCTTC
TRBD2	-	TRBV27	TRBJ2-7	CATRALAGDGHEQYF	TGTGCCACAAGGGCACTAGCGGGAGATGGACACGAGCAGTACTTC
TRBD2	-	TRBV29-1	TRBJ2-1	CSHVGGGYNEQFF	TGCAGCCATGTGGGGGGGGGTTACAATGAGCAGTTCTTC
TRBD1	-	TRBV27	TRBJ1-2	CASSLGAGGGFGYTF	TGTGCCAGCAGTTTGGGGGCAGGGGGCGGTTTCGGCTACACCTTC
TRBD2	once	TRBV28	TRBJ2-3	CASSPSGTSGGHTDTQYF	TGTGCCAGCAGCCCTTCCGGGACTAGCGGGGGCCACACAGATACGCAGTATTTT
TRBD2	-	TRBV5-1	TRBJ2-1	CASSAAPGTSGGAGQFF	TGCGCCAGCAGCGCGGCGCCCGGGACTAGCGGGGGGGCTGGCCAGTTCTTC
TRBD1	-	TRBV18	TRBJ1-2	CASSPPFTTGSYGYTF	TGTGCCAGCTCACCACCTTTTACGACAGGGAGCTATGGCTACACCTTC
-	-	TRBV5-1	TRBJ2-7	CASSSSGPTYEQYF	TGCGCCAGCAGCTCCTCAGGGCCGACGTACGAGCAGTACTTC
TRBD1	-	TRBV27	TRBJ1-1	CASSLYRGTEAFF	TGTGCCAGCAGTCTTTACAGGGGCACTGAAGCTTTCTTT
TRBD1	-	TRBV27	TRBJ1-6	CASSVRTGLSPLHF	TGTGCCAGCAGCGTGCGGACAGGGCTATCACCCCTCCACTTT
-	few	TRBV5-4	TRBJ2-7	CASSGSGTYEQYF	TGTGCCAGCAGCGGTTCCGGGACATACGAGCAGTACTTC
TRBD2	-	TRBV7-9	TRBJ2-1	CASSSSGRWNEQFF	TGTGCCAGCAGCTCGAGCGGGAGATGGAATGAGCAGTTCTTC
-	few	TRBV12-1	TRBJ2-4	CASSLLAGGENIQYF	TGTGCCAGCAGCCTCCTAGCGGGGGGAGAAAACATTCAGTACTTC
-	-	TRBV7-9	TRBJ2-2	CASSPRFHTGELFF	TGTGCCAGCAGCCCCCGGTTTCACACCGGGGAGCTGTTTTTT
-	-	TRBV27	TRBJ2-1	CASSFSDEQFF	TGTGCCAGCAGTTTCAGCGATGAGCAGTTCTTC
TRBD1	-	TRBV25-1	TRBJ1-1	CASSVRKTGQMNTEAFF	TGTGCCAGCAGTGTTAGGAAGACGGGACAGATGAACACTGAAGCTTTCTTT
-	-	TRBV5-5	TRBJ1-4	CASSSGQIGEKLFF	TGTGCCAGCAGCTCGGGACAAATAGGGGAAAAACTGTTTTTT
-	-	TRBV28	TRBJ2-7	CASKTKAVWARHEQYF	TGTGCCAGCAAAACAAAGGCCGTCTGGGCCCGACACGAGCAGTACTTC
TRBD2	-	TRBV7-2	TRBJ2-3	CASSASGYTDTQYF	TGTGCCAGCAGCGCTAGCGGATACACAGATACGCAGTATTTT
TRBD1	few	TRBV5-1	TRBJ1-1	CASSLEGQGYTEAFF	TGCGCCAGCAGCTTGGAGGGACAGGGCTACACTGAAGCTTTCTTT
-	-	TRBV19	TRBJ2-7	CASRDGSSYEQYF	TGTGCCAGTAGGGACGGGAGCTCGTACGAGCAGTACTTC
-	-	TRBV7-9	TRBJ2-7	CASSPGDYEQYF	TGTGCCAGCAGCCCGGGGGACTACGAGCAGTACTTC
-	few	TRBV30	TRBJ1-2	CAWSIDLGGGYTF	TGTGCCTGGTCCATTGACCTCGGCGGTGGCTACACCTTC
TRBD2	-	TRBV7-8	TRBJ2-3	CASSLDVAGVSDTQYF	TGTGCCAGCAGCTTAGACGTTGCGGGAGTTTCAGATACGCAGTATTTT
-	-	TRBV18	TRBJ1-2	CASSLTRENYGYTF	TGTGCCAGCTCACTGACCCGGGAGAACTATGGCTACACCTTC
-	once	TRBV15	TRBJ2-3	CATTKRRETSSTDTQYF	TGTGCCACTACCAAACGGAGGGAGACATCTAGCACAGATACGCAGTATTTT
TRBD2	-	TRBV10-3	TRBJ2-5	CAISTTSRQETQYF	TGTGCCATCAGTACGACTAGCCGTCAAGAGACCCAGTACTTC
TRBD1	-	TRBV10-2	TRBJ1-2	CASRDRDNGYTF	TGCGCCAGCAGGGACAGGGATAATGGCTACACCTTC
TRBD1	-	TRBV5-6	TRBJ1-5	CASSQKGQGSNQPQHF	TGTGCCAGCAGCCAAAAGGGACAGGGGAGCAATCAGCCCCAGCATTTT
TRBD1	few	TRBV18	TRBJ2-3	CASSLTTGAGDTQYF	TGTGCCAGCTCACTAACGACAGGGGCAGGAGATACGCAGTATTTT
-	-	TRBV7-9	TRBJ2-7	CASSPGHSYEQYF	TGTGCCAGCAGCCCCGGACATTCCTACGAGCAGTACTTC
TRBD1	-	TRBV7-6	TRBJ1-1	CASSSRGLNTEAFF	TGTGCCAGCAGCTCCAGGGGGTTGAACACTGAAGCTTTCTTT
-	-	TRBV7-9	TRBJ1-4	CASSPGTLNEKLFF	TGTGCCAGCAGCCCCGGGACACTTAATGAAAAACTGTTTTTT
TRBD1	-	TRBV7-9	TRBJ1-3	CASSRTGGQGAGNTIYF	TGTGCCAGCAGTAGAACCGGGGGACAGGGTGCTGGAAACACCATATATTTT
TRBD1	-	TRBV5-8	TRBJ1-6	CASSLDRGNSPLHF	TGTGCCAGCAGCTTAGACAGGGGTAATTCACCCCTCCACTTT
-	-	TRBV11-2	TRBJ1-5	CASSARAGPSGNQPQHF	TGTGCCAGCAGCGCCCGGGCAGGGCCTTCTGGCAATCAGCCCCAGCATTTT
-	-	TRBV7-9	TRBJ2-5	CASSFKPRPGQETQYF	TGTGCCAGCAGCTTTAAGCCCCGGCCGGGCCAAGAGACCCAGTACTTC
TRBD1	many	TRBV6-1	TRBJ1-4	CASSEGEGTGGEKLFF	TGTGCCAGCAGTGAAGGAGAAGGGACAGGGGGCGAAAAACTGTTTTTT
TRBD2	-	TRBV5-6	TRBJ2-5	CASSLEREIQETQYF	TGTGCCAGCAGCTTGGAGCGGGAGATTCAAGAGACCCAGTACTTC
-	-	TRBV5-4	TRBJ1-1	CASRGWDTEAFF	TGTGCCAGCCGCGGGTGGGACACTGAAGCTTTCTTT
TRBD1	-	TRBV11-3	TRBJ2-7	CASSLLGTGDYEQYF	TGTGCCAGCAGCTTATTGGGGACAGGGGACTACGAGCAGTACTTC